Listed below are T cell receptor beta chains from one sample, sequenced in a study of blood T cell repertoires in COVID-19. Measured with immunoSEQ multiplex PCR; TCRdb has only the in-frame clones, and not every one. The sample has 190,000 or so clones, roughly 88% seen once. Sequenced sample: PBMCs or T cells enriched from blood (not recorded which). These receptors were collected from a young woman who had recovered from COVID-19. Both conserved end residues are part of each CDR3. A D gene is named only where the DNA matches it firmly. Clone size, where shown, is once, few, many, or a class for clones that have expanded.

v_call	clone_size	d_call	j_call	cdr3_aa	cdr3_nt
TRBV5-6	.	.	TRBJ1-1	CASSLDRLNTEAFF	TGTGCCAGCAGCTTGGACAGGTTGAACACTGAAGCTTTCTTT
TRBV15	.	TRBD2	TRBJ2-1	CATSRDSGRGEQFF	TGTGCCACCAGCAGGGATAGCGGGAGAGGGGAGCAGTTCTTC
TRBV27	.	.	TRBJ1-1	CASRKTWVNTEAFF	TGTGCCAGCAGGAAGACATGGGTGAACACTGAAGCTTTCTTT
TRBV4-1	.	TRBD1	TRBJ1-1	CASSPRGVQGASTEAFF	TGCGCCAGCAGCCCCCGAGGCGTTCAGGGGGCAAGCACTGAAGCTTTCTTT
TRBV6-2/TRBV6-3	.	TRBD1	TRBJ1-1	CASSYGTGYLESFF	TGTGCCAGCAGTTACGGGACAGGGTACCTTGAGTCTTTCTTT
TRBV19	.	TRBD2	TRBJ2-3	CASNSWGREDSDTQYF	TGTGCCAGTAATTCCTGGGGGCGGGAGGACTCAGATACGCAGTATTTT
TRBV3-1/TRBV3-2	.	TRBD2	TRBJ2-1	CASSQPKGLAGGPGNEQFF	TGTGCCAGCAGCCAACCGAAGGGACTAGCGGGAGGGCCGGGAAATGAGCAGTTCTTC
TRBV29-1	.	TRBD1	TRBJ2-7	CSVDVSPQGQGAYEQYF	TGCAGCGTTGACGTCTCACCCCAAGGACAGGGAGCGTACGAGCAGTACTTC
TRBV4-1	.	TRBD2	TRBJ2-7	CASSQDPQAGTYEQYF	TGCGCCAGCAGCCAAGACCCCCAAGCGGGAACCTACGAGCAGTACTTC
TRBV28	few	.	TRBJ2-5	CASTAGTQETQYF	TGTGCCAGCACAGCAGGGACACAAGAGACCCAGTACTTC
TRBV3-1/TRBV3-2	.	TRBD2	TRBJ2-5	CASTIGTSQETQYF	TGTGCCAGCACCATAGGGACTAGCCAAGAGACCCAGTACTTC
TRBV5-6	.	TRBD1	TRBJ2-3	CASSLVDRDTQYF	TGTGCCAGCAGCTTGGTGGACAGGGATACGCAGTATTTT
TRBV7-2	.	TRBD2	TRBJ2-7	CASSLAGSGSHEQYF	TGTGCCAGCAGCTTAGCAGGTAGCGGGAGTCACGAGCAGTACTTC
TRBV5-4	once	.	TRBJ2-5	CASSLTTQKTQYF	TGTGCCAGCAGCTTGACTACCCAAAAGACCCAGTACTTC
TRBV28	once	TRBD1	TRBJ1-2	CASRTGQEVYGYTF	TGTGCCAGCAGGACCGGACAGGAAGTTTATGGCTACACCTTC
TRBV4-2	.	TRBD1	TRBJ2-7	CASSHDDRGQDPYEQYF	TGTGCCAGCAGCCACGATGACCGGGGACAGGACCCCTACGAGCAGTACTTC
TRBV5-8	.	.	TRBJ1-2	CASTGWGVGYGYTF	TGTGCCAGCACCGGCTGGGGGGTAGGCTATGGCTACACCTTC
TRBV15	.	.	TRBJ1-4	CATRRAVDSEKLFF	TGTGCCACCAGGCGGGCAGTTGATAGTGAAAAACTGTTTTTT
TRBV30	.	.	TRBJ2-3	CAWSNQADTQYF	TGTGCCTGGAGTAACCAGGCGGATACGCAGTATTTT
TRBV7-8	.	.	TRBJ1-5	CASSQTNSNQPQHF	TGTGCCAGCAGCCAGACAAATAGCAATCAGCCCCAGCATTTT
TRBV5-1	.	.	TRBJ2-4	CASSLGPGENIQYF	TGCGCCAGCAGCTTGGGGCCGGGAGAAAACATTCAGTACTTC
TRBV19	.	.	TRBJ2-6	CASSTNRDGANVLTF	TGTGCCAGTAGTACAAACAGGGATGGGGCCAACGTCCTGACTTTC
TRBV5-6	.	.	TRBJ1-1	CASSLEGLTEAFF	TGTGCCAGCAGCTTGGAGGGGCTGACTGAAGCTTTCTTT
TRBV9	.	.	TRBJ1-4	CASSVVGAKIEKLFF	TGTGCCAGCAGCGTAGTAGGGGCTAAAATTGAAAAACTGTTTTTT
TRBV4-1	few	.	TRBJ2-3	CASSQFSGTTDTQYF	TGCGCCAGCAGCCAATTCAGCGGGACAACAGATACGCAGTATTTT
TRBV9	few	.	TRBJ2-7	CASSVDLSSYEQYF	TGTGCCAGCAGCGTAGACTTATCCTCCTACGAGCAGTACTTC
TRBV6-5	.	TRBD1	TRBJ1-4	CASSYSIGQGNEKLFF	TGTGCCAGCAGTTACTCGATCGGACAGGGCAATGAAAAACTGTTTTTT
TRBV7-9	.	TRBD2	TRBJ2-3	CASSLGATSGSADTQYF	TGTGCCAGCAGCTTGGGCGCTACTAGCGGGAGTGCAGATACGCAGTATTTT
TRBV7-2	.	.	TRBJ2-3	CASSFSSYTQYF	TGTGCCAGCAGCTTCTCCAGTTATACGCAGTATTTT
TRBV28	.	TRBD1	TRBJ2-5	CASSIPPTGAIETQYF	TGTGCCAGCAGTATACCGCCTACAGGGGCCATAGAGACCCAGTACTTC
TRBV3-1/TRBV3-2	.	TRBD1	TRBJ2-2	CASRTTGAAGELFF	TGTGCCAGCAGGACGACAGGGGCGGCCGGGGAGCTGTTTTTT
TRBV19	.	.	TRBJ1-1	CASSIGQSMNTEAFF	TGTGCCAGTAGTATAGGACAGTCCATGAACACTGAAGCTTTCTTT
TRBV18	few	.	TRBJ2-2	CASSPRGGGETGELFF	TGTGCCAGCTCACCGAGAGGAGGTGGTGAAACCGGGGAGCTGTTTTTT
TRBV14	.	TRBD1	TRBJ2-7	CASFFPIRGRLGEQYF	TGTGCCAGCTTTTTCCCAATTAGGGGGCGCCTGGGTGAGCAGTACTTC
TRBV9	.	.	TRBJ1-2	CASSVRGADYGYTF	TGTGCCAGCAGCGTGCGGGGGGCGGACTATGGCTACACCTTC
TRBV19	medium-sized	.	TRBJ2-2	CASSITDTGELFF	TGTGCCAGTAGTATAACTGACACCGGGGAGCTGTTTTTT
TRBV4-1	.	.	TRBJ1-4	CASSQLYPGEKLFF	TGCGCCAGCAGCCAGCTCTACCCAGGGGAAAAACTGTTTTTT
TRBV7-6	.	TRBD2	TRBJ2-1	CASSLDGTSRLSSYNEQFF	TGTGCCAGCAGCTTAGACGGGACTAGCCGATTAAGCTCCTACAATGAGCAGTTCTTC
TRBV24-1	once	TRBD1	TRBJ1-1	CATRGGTGGNTEAFF	TGTGCCACCAGGGGAGGGACAGGGGGGAACACTGAAGCTTTCTTT
TRBV2	once	TRBD1	TRBJ1-6	CASRAGTGDSPLHF	TGTGCCAGCAGAGCCGGGACAGGGGATTCACCCCTCCACTTT
TRBV27	.	TRBD1	TRBJ1-5	CASRIQGPGGNQPQHF	TGTGCCAGCAGGATACAGGGGCCGGGGGGCAATCAGCCCCAGCATTTT
TRBV7-9	.	TRBD2	TRBJ2-1	CASSFGASGDNEQFF	TGTGCCAGCAGCTTTGGGGCTAGCGGGGACAATGAGCAGTTCTTC
TRBV3-1/TRBV3-2	.	TRBD1	TRBJ1-6	CASSQGRQGIGSPLHF	TGTGCCAGCAGCCAAGGCCGACAGGGAATAGGGTCACCCCTCCACTTT
TRBV2	.	.	TRBJ2-6	CASSSDNSGANVLTF	TGTGCCAGCAGCTCCGACAACTCTGGGGCCAACGTCCTGACTTTC
TRBV27	.	TRBD1	TRBJ1-2	CASSPTGNYGYTF	TGTGCCAGCAGCCCGACAGGGAACTATGGCTACACCTTC
TRBV5-1	.	.	TRBJ1-1	CASSLAVAGANTEAFF	TGCGCCAGCAGCTTGGCGGTAGCAGGGGCTAACACTGAAGCTTTCTTT